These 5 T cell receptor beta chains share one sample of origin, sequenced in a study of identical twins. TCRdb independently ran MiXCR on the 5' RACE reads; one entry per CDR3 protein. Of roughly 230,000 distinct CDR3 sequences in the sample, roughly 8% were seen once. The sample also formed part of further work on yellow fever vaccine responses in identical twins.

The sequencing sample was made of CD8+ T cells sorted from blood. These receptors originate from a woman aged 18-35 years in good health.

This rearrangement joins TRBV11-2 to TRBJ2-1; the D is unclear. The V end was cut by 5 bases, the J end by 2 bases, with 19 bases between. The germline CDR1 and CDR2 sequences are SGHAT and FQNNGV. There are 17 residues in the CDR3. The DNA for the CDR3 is TGTGCCAGCAGCCCAAGTACGGAGTTGTGGGCCTACAATGAGCAGTTCTTC. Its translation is CASSPSTELWAYNEQFF.

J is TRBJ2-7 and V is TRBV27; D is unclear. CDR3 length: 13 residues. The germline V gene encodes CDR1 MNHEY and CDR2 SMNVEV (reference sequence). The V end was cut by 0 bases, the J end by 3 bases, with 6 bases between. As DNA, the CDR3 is TGTGCCAGCAGTTTATCGCTGGGCTACGAGCAGTACTTC. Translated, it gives CASSLSLGYEQYF.

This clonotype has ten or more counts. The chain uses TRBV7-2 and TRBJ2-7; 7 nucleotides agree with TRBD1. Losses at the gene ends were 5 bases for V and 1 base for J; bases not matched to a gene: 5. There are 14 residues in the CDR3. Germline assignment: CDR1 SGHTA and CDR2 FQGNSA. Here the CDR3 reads CASSPGDRSYEQYF. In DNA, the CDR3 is TGTGCCAGCAGCCCCGGGGACAGATCCTACGAGCAGTACTTC.

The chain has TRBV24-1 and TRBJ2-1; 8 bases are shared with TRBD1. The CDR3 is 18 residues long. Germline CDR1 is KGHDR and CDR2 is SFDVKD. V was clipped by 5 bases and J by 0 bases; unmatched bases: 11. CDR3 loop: CATSGFVTGDSSYNEQFF. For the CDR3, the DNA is TGTGCCACCAGTGGATTTGTGACAGGGGATAGCTCCTACAATGAGCAGTTCTTC.

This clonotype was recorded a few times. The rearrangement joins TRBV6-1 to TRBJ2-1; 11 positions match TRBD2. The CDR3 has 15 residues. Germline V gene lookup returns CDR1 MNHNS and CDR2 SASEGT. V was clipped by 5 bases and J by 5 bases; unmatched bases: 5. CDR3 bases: TGTGCCAGCAGTCAACTAGCGGGGGTGCACAATGAGCAGTTCTTC. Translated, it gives CASSQLAGVHNEQFF.